This TCR beta chain was found in a study of blood T cell repertoires in COVID-19. About the study: The samples span acute and convalescent COVID-19 from the United States, Italy and Spain. PBMCs, B-cell-depleted T cells, or T cells were the source of the cDNA or gDNA that made up the material.

The CDR3 runs 18 residues. V lost 0 bases and J lost 4; bases outside the gene matches: 11. Followed longitudinally, the Seattle patients had been enrolled during active infection. This clone was picked up one time. Authors' analysis steps: Estimation of nucleated cell counts was performed using reference gene primer amplification. The data were produced by immunoSEQ multiplex PCR, yet TCRdb's version contains in-frame clones alone and is incomplete. The V and J calls and clone size were taken over from that table, and D and trimming were inferred from the DNA. The sample records 390,000 or so clones, roughly 90% being singletons.

The receptor's source is a woman under 40 with COVID-19, enrolled during active disease. The rearrangement links TRBV23-1 to TRBJ2-1; 8 bases align to TRBD1. TRBV23-1 has ORF status, its function being uncertain. The sequencing input was peripheral blood. As DNA, the CDR3 is TGCGCCAGCAGTCAATCCGGACAGGGCCCTTTCCTTTACAATGAGCAGTTCTTC. This sequence encodes CASSQSGQGPFLYNEQFF.